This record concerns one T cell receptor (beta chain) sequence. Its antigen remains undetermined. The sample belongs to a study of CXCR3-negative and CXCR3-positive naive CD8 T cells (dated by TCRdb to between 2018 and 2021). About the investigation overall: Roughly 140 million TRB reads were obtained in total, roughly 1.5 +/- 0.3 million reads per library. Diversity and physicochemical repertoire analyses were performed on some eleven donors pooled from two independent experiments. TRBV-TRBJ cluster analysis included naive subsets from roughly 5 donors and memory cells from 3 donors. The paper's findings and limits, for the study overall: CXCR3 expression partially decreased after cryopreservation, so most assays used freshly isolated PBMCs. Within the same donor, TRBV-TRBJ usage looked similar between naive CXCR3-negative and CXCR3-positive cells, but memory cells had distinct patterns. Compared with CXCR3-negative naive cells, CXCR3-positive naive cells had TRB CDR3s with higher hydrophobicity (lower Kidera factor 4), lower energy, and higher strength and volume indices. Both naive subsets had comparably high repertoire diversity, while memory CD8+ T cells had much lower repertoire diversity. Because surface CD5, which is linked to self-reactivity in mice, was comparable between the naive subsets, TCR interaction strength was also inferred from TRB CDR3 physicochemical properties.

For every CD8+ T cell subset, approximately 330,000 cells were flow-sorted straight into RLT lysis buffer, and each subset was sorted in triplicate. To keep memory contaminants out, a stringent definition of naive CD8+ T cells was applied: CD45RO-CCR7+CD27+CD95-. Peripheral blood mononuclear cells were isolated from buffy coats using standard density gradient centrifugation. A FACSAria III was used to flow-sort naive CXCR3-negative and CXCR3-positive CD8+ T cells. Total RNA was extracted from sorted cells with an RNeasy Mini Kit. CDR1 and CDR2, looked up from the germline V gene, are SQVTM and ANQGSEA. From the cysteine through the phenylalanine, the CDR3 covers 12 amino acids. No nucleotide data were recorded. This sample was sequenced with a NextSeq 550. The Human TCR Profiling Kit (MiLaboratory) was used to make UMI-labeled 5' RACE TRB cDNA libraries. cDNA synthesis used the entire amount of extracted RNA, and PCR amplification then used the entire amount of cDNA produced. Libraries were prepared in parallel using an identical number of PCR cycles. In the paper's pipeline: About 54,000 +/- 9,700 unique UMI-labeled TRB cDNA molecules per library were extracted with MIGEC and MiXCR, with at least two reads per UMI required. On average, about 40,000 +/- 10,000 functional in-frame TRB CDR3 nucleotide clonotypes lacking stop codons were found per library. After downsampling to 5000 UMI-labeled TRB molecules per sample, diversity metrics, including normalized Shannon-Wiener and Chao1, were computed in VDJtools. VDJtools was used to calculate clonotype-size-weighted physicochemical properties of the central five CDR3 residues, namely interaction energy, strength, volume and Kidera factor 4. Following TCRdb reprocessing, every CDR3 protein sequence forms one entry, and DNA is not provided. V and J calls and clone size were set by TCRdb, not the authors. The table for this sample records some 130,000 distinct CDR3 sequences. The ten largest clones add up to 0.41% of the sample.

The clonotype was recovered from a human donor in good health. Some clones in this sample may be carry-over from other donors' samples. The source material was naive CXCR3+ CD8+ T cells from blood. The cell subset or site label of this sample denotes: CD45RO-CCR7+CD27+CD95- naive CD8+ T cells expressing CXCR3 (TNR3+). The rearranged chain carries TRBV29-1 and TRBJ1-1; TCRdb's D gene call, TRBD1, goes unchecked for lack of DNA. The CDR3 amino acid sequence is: CSVEGVSTEAFF.